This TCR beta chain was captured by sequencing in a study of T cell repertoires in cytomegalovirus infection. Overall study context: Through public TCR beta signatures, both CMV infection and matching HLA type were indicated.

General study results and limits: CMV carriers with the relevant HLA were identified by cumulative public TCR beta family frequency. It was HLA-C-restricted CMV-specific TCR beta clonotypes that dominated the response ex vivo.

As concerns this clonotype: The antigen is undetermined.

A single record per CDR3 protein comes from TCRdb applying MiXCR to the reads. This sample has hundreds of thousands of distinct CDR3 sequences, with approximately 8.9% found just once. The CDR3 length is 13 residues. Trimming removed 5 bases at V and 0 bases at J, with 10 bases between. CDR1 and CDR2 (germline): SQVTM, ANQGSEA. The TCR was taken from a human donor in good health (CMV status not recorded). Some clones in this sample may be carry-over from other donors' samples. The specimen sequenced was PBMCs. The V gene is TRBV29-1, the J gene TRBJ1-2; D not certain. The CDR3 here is CSVLGGTNYGYTF. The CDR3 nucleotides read TGCAGCGTTCTAGGAGGAACTAACTATGGCTACACCTTC.